The 23 T cell receptor beta chains presented below share a single source sample, sequenced in a study of OX40 agonist ivuxolimab in advanced cancers. Measured with immunoSEQ multiplex PCR; TCRdb has only the in-frame clones, and not every one. The sample has 30,000 to 40,000 clones; 88% are singletons. This sample comprised CD4+ or CD8+ T cells sorted from blood, obtained in a trial of the OX40 agonist ivuxolimab. The source is an adult with an advanced solid tumor such as melanoma, head and neck, liver or kidney cancer.

The CDR3 nucleotides read TGTGCCAGCAGTTTATCGGTGGAGGAATTGGGAGGCTACACCTTC. It codes for CASSLSVEELGGYTF. The rearrangement uses TRBV27 and TRBJ1-2; D gene uncertain. Trimming took off 0 bases at V and 8 bases at J, with 16 bases between the two ends. Germline assignment: CDR1 MNHEY and CDR2 SMNVEV (reference sequence). The CDR3 length is 15 residues.

This chain connects TRBV5-1 to TRBJ2-1; the D call may be TRBD1 or TRBD2 (5 bases each). V was cut by 4 bases and J by 10 bases, with 24 bases left in between. Germline V lookup: CDR1 SGHRS, CDR2 YFSETQ. CDR3 size: 16 residues. The CDR3 spells CASSAGQGSWGSEQFF. DNA for the CDR3: TGCGCCAGCAGCGCCGGCCAGGGTAGCTGGGGGTCAGAGCAGTTCTTC.

The V gene is TRBV11-3, the J gene TRBJ1-1; D is possibly TRBD1 (6 bases). Deletions cut 1 base from V and 5 bases from J, with 14 bases between. The germline V gene has CDR1 SGHNT and CDR2 YENEEA. The CDR3 loop spans 15 amino acids. The CDR3 region is CASSLAGGAGTEAFF. The DNA of the CDR3 is TGTGCCAGCAGCTTAGCTGGGGGCGCAGGGACTGAAGCTTTCTTT.

The chain recombines TRBV18 with TRBJ2-7, with TRBD2 matching 13 bases. The CDR3 runs to 18 residues. Trimming removed 3 bases from V and 0 bases from J; junction bases left unmatched: 8. CDR1 is KGHSH and CDR2 is LQKENI in the germline V gene. CDR3 DNA sequence: TGTGCCAGCTCACCCCGAACTAGCGGGGGGGTTAGCTCCTACGAGCAGTACTTC. Translated: CASSPRTSGGVSSYEQYF.

The genes are TRBV9 and TRBJ1-6; no clear D. Germline V lookup: CDR1 SGDLS, CDR2 YYNGEE. The CDR3 is 15 amino acids. V was pared by 4 bases and J by 7 bases, with 15 bases between. The CDR3 DNA sequence: TGTGCCAGCAGCCCAGGCAGGCCGGAGAATTCACCCCTCCACTTT. Its translation is CASSPGRPENSPLHF.

This sequence joins TRBV19 and TRBJ2-7, with D uncertain. CDR1 LNHDA and CDR2 SQIVND come from the germline V gene (reference sequence). V was shortened by 2 bases and J by 4 bases, with 6 bases between the two germline ends. The CDR3 consists of 12 residues. CDR3 DNA: TGTGCCAGTAGTATAAGTGGGTACGAGCAGTACTTC. It is translated as CASSISGYEQYF.

This sequence joins TRBV6-1 and TRBJ1-5; D may be TRBD1 (6 bases). V was pared by 4 bases and J by 1 base, with 11 bases between. The CDR3 consists of 15 residues. Looked up from germline, CDR1 is MNHNS and CDR2 is SASEGT. In nucleotides, the CDR3 is TGTGCCAGCAGTGGATTAGGGGGAAGCAATCAGCCCCAGCATTTT. It encodes CASSGLGGSNQPQHF.

This chain connects TRBV2 to TRBJ2-3; D remains ambiguous. V lost 0 bases to trimming and J lost 0 bases, with 1 base between them. CDR3 size: 13 residues. The germline gives CDR1 SNHLY, CDR2 FYNNEI. For the CDR3, the DNA is TGTGCCAGCAGTGAAGCCAGCACAGATACGCAGTATTTT. Translation: CASSEASTDTQYF.

This clone has just a few counts. This rearrangement joins TRBV18 to TRBJ2-5, with D possibly matching TRBD1 (5 bases). The length of the CDR3 is 14 residues. In germline, CDR1 is KGHSH, CDR2 LQKENI. V dropped 3 bases and J dropped 3 bases, with 11 bases sitting between them. The chain's CDR3 is CASSPLRGEETQYF. The CDR3 DNA sequence: TGTGCCAGCTCACCGTTAAGGGGTGAAGAGACCCAGTACTTC.

This chain connects TRBV6-1 to TRBJ1-1; D is unresolved. The V end lost 6 bases, the J end lost 4 bases, and 3 bases lay between the germline ends. Germline V gene sequence: CDR1 MNHNS, CDR2 SASEGT. The CDR3 covers 10 residues. DNA for the CDR3: TGTGCCAGCAGCCTCACTGAAGCTTTCTTT. Its translation is CASSLTEAFF.

V and J are TRBV29-1 and TRBJ2-4; TRBD2 might be the D (6 bases). The CDR3 is 16 amino acids. V lost 0 bases and J lost 7, with 19 bases in between. Per the germline V gene, CDR1 is SQVTM and CDR2 is ANQGSEA. Written as DNA, the CDR3 is TGCAGCGTTGAAGAGGGGGTGGGACTTGCGGGGAACATTCAGTACTTC. Encoded protein: CSVEEGVGLAGNIQYF.

The rearrangement links TRBV11-2 to TRBJ2-3, with D maybe TRBD2 (6 bases). The germline V gene encodes CDR1 SGHAT and CDR2 FQNNGV. V was cut by 5 bases and J by 6 bases, with 12 bases left in between. The CDR3 has 13 amino acids. CDR3 region: CASSNLGGDTQYF. In nucleotides, the CDR3 is TGTGCCAGCAGCAACCTGGGGGGTGATACGCAGTATTTT.

The chain employs TRBV29-1 and TRBJ1-3; D is uncertain. Trimming removed 3 bases at V and 0 bases at J, with 9 bases between. Per germline, CDR1 SQVTM and CDR2 ANQGSEA. The CDR3 extends over 14 amino acids. CDR3 region: CSVERHGSGNTIYF. The CDR3 DNA is TGCAGCGTTGAGCGCCATGGCTCTGGAAACACCATATATTTT.

This sequence joins TRBV4-2 and TRBJ1-1; D gene unclear. This CDR3 has 14 amino acids. Germline CDR1 and CDR2: LGHNA and YNFKEQ. V was trimmed by 4 bases and J by 1 base, leaving 10 bases between them. CDR3 in amino acids: CASSLGGPNTEAFF. CDR3 nucleotides: TGTGCCAGCAGCCTAGGTGGTCCGAACACTGAAGCTTTCTTT.

The V call is TRBV5-4, the J call TRBJ1-1, with D possibly matching TRBD1 (5 bases). V was clipped by 3 bases and J by 1 base, with 10 bases between them. Germline-derived CDR1 and CDR2 are SGHNT and YYREEE (reference sequence). The length of the CDR3 is 14 residues. The CDR3 reads CASSSWRGNTEAFF. The CDR3, as DNA: TGTGCCAGCAGCTCTTGGAGGGGGAACACTGAAGCTTTCTTT.

This clone showed up just a few times. This rearrangement joins TRBV2 to TRBJ2-7; 7 nucleotides agree with TRBD2. This CDR3 is 12 amino acids long. Germline CDR1 is SNHLY and CDR2 is FYNNEI. V lost 8 bases, J lost 0 bases, and 1 base stayed unmatched. CDR3 in DNA: TGTGCCAGCGGGGGGGTCTCCTACGAGCAGTACTTC. Its translation is CASGGVSYEQYF.

The DNA of the CDR3 is TGTGCCAGCAGCTTAGCGAGCACTTTCGGGACCCGGGAGCTGTTTTTT. Translation gives CASSLASTFGTRELFF. The J gene is TRBJ2-2, the V gene TRBV7-6; perhaps D is TRBD1 or TRBD2 (5 bases each). V lost 0 bases, J lost 9 bases, and 17 bases lay in between. Looked up from germline, CDR1 is SGHVS and CDR2 is FNYEAQ. CDR3 length: 16 amino acids. The full variable domain, with the rest looked up from reference TRBV7-6 and TRBJ2-2, is GAGVSQSPRYKVTKRGQDVALRCDPISGHVSLYWYRQALGQGPEFLTYFNYEAQQDKSGLPNDRFSAERPEGSISTLTIQRTEQRDSAMYRCASSLASTFGTRELFFGEGSRLTVL.

The V call is TRBV28, the J call TRBJ2-7, with a weak D call TRBD2 (5 bases). CDR3 length: 15 amino acids. V lost 3 bases and J 3 bases, leaving 15 bases between the germline ends. Looked up from germline, CDR1 is MDHEN and CDR2 is SYDVKM. CDR3 sequence reads: CASSLVALRDYEQYF. The CDR3 DNA follows: TGTGCCAGCAGTTTGGTGGCCCTCCGGGACTACGAGCAGTACTTC.

This chain links TRBV5-8 with TRBJ1-1; D gene unclear. The CDR3 covers 15 residues. The germline CDR1 and CDR2 sequences are SGHTS and YDEGEE. With 6 bases removed from V and 0 bases from J, the gap between germline ends came to 15 bases. CDR3 region: CASTLTLGMNTEAFF. The CDR3 nucleotides are TGTGCCAGCACCCTAACTTTGGGGATGAACACTGAAGCTTTCTTT. The full variable domain, in which reference TRBV5-8 and TRBJ1-1 provide the parts outside the CDR3, is EAGVTQSPTHLIKTRGQQATLRCSPISGHTSVYWYQQALGLGLQFLLWYDEGEERNRGNFPPRFSGRQFPNYSSELNVNALELEDSALYLCASTLTLGMNTEAFFGQGTRLTVV.

The rearrangement uses TRBV7-9 and TRBJ1-2; D ambiguous. The germline V gene encodes CDR1 SEHNR and CDR2 FQNEAQ (reference sequence). V lost 5 bases, J lost 8 bases, and 12 bases lay in between. The CDR3 has 12 amino acids. The CDR3: CASSPREWGYTF. The CDR3 nucleotides read TGTGCCAGCAGCCCCCGGGAATGGGGCTACACCTTC.

As DNA, the CDR3 is TGTGCCAGCAGCCGCGGACCTAATGGGGGAAACACCATATATTTT. As protein: CASSRGPNGGNTIYF. The V call is TRBV27, the J call TRBJ1-3; D is unresolved. Trimming left V 6 bases short and J 4 bases short, with 16 bases between. This CDR3 contains 15 residues. Germline CDR1 reads MNHEY; CDR2 reads SMNVEV (reference sequence).

This rearrangement joins TRBV12-5 to TRBJ1-1; no clear D gene. Deletions cut 1 base from V and 6 bases from J, with 6 bases between. The CDR3 covers 12 residues. Germline V lookup: CDR1 LGHNT, CDR2 FRNRAP. The CDR3 DNA sequence: TGTGCTAGTGGTTTGGGTGCTTCTGAAGCTTTCTTT. This encodes CASGLGASEAFF.

The chain combines TRBV19 with TRBJ2-7, with 10 bases matching TRBD2. Per germline, CDR1 LNHDA and CDR2 SQIVND (reference sequence). The CDR3 covers 15 residues. The junction had 8 bases not matched to a gene; V was cut back by 6 bases and J by 3 bases. The CDR3 DNA reads TGTGCCAGTAGCGGGGGACTAGCGTCTGTCTACGAGCAGTACTTC. This translates into CASSGGLASVYEQYF.